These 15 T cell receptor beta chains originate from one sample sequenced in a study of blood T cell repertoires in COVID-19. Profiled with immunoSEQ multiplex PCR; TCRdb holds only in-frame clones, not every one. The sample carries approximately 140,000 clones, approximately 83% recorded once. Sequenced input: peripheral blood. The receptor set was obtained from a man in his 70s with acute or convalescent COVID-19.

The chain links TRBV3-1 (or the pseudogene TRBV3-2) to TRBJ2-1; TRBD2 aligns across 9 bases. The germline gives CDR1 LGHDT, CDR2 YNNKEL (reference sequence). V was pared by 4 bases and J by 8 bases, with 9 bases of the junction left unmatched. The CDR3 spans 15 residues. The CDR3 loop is CASSPTSGRIDEQFF. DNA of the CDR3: TGTGCCAGCAGCCCCACGAGCGGGAGGATCGATGAGCAGTTCTTC.

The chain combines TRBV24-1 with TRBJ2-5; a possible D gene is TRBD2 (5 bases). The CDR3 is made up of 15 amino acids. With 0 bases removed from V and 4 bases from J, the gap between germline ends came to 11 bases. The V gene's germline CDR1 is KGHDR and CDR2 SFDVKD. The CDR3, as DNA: TGTGCCACCAGTGATTTGCAACCAGGAGGAGAGACCCAGTACTTC. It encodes CATSDLQPGGETQYF.

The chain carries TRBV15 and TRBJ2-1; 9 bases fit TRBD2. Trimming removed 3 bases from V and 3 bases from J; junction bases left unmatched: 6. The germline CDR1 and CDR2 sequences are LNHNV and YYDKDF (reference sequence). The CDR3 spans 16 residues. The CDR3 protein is CATSSIAGEVYNEQFF. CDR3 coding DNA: TGTGCCACCAGCAGCATAGCGGGAGAGGTCTACAATGAGCAGTTCTTC.

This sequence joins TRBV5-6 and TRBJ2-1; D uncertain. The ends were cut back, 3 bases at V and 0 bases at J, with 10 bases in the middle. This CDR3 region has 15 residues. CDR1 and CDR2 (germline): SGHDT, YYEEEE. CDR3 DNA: TGTGCCAGCAGCTACGACCCTAGCTCCTACAATGAGCAGTTCTTC. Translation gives CASSYDPSSYNEQFF. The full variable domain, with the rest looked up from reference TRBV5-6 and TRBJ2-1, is DAGVTQSPTHLIKTRGQQVTLRCSPKSGHDTVSWYQQALGQGPQFIFQYYEEEERQRGNFPDRFSGHQFPNYSSELNVNALLLGDSALYLCASSYDPSSYNEQFFGPGTRLTVL.

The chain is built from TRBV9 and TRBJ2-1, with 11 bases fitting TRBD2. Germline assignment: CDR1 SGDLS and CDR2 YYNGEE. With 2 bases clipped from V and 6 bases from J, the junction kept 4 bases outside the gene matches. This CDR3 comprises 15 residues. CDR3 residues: CASSVSGRVGNEQFF. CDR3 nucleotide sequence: TGTGCCAGCAGCGTTAGCGGGAGGGTTGGCAATGAGCAGTTCTTC.

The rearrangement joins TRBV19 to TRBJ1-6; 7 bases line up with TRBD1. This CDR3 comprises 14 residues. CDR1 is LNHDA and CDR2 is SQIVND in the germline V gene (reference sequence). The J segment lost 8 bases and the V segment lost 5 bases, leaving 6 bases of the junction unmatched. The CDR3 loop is CASSLDRVDSPLHF. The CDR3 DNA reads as TGTGCCAGTAGTCTCGACAGGGTGGATTCACCCCTCCACTTT. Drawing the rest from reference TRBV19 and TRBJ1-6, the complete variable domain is DGGITQSPKYLFRKEGQNVTLSCEQNLNHDAMYWYRQDPGQGLRLIYYSQIVNDFQKGDIAEGYSVSREKKESFPLTVTSAQKNPTAFYLCASSLDRVDSPLHFGNGTRLTVT.

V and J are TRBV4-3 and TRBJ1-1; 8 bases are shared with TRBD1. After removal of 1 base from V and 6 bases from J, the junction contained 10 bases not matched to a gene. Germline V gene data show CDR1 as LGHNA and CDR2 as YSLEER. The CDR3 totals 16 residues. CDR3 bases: TGCGCCAGCAGCCAAGGTGGACAGGGAGGGAGGGCTGAAGCTTTCTTT. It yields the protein CASSQGGQGGRAEAFF.

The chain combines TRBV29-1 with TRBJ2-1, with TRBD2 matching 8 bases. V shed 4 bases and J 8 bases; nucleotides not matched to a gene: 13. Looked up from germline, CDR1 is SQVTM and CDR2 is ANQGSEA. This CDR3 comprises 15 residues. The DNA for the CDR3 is TGCAGCGTTGCGCGTTCAGCGGGAGTACCGGATGAGCAGTTCTTC. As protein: CSVARSAGVPDEQFF.

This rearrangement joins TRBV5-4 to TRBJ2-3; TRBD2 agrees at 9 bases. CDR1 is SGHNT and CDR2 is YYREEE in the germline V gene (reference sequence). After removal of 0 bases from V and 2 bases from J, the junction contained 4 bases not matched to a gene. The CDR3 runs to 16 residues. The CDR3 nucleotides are TGTGCCAGCAGCTTGGATGCTAGCGGGACCACAGATACGCAGTATTTT. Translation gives CASSLDASGTTDTQYF.

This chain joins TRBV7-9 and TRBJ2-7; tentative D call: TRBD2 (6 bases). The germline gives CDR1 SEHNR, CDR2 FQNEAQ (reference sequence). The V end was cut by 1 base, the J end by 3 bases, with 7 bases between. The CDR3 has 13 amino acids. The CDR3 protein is CASSLGLVYEQYF. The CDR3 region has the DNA TGTGCCAGCAGCTTAGGACTAGTCTACGAGCAGTACTTC.

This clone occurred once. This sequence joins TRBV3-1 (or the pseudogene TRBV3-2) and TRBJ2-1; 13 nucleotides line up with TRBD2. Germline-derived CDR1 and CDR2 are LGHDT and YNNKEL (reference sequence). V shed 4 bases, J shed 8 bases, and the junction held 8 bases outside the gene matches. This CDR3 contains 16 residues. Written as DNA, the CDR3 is TGTGCCAGCAGCCGCTCCGGGACTAGCGGGATCTATGAGCAGTTCTTC. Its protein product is CASSRSGTSGIYEQFF.

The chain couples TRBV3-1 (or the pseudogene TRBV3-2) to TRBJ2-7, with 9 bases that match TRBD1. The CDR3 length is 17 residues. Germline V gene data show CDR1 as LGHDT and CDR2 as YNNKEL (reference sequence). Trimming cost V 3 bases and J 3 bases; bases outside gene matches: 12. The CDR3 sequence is CASSHPSSGTGYYEQYF. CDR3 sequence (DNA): TGTGCCAGCAGCCATCCATCTTCCGGGACAGGGTACTACGAGCAGTACTTC.

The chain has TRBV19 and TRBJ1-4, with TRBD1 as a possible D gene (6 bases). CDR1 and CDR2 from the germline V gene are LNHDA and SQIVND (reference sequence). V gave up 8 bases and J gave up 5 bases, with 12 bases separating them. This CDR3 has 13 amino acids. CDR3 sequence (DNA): TGTGCCAGTGGTCGCAGGGGAAATGAAAAACTGTTTTTT. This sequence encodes CASGRRGNEKLFF. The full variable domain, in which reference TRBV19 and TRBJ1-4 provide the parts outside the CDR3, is DGGITQSPKYLFRKEGQNVTLSCEQNLNHDAMYWYRQDPGQGLRLIYYSQIVNDFQKGDIAEGYSVSREKKESFPLTVTSAQKNPTAFYLCASGRRGNEKLFFGSGTQLSVL.

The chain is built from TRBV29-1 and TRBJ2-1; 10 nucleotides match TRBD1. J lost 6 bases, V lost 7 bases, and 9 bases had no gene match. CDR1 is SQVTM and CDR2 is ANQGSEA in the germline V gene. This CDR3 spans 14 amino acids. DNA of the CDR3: TGCAGCGCCGGCCGGGACAGGGGTACCAATGAGCAGTTCTTC. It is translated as CSAGRDRGTNEQFF.

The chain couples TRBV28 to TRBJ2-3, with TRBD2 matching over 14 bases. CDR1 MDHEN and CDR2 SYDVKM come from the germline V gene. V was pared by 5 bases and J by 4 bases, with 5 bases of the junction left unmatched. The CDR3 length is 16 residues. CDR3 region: CASSLGLAGVSDTQYF. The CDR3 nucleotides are TGTGCCAGCAGTCTGGGACTAGCGGGAGTCTCAGATACGCAGTATTTT.